These 8 T cell receptor beta chains were all obtained from the same sample, sequenced in a study of beta chain features in type 1 diabetes (dated by TCRdb to the late 2010s). General conclusions and limits of the study: Type 1 diabetes patients showed a moderate but significant shortening of TCRB CDR3 length in all four CD4+ subsets.

The library came from the immunoSEQ multiplex PCR assay. The entire isolated RNA was reverse transcribed using the High Capacity cDNA Reverse Transcription Kit, and thus expressed TCRB transcripts were sequenced. TCRdb provides this immuneACCESS table in a form limited to in-frame rearrangements. Some clones are lacking; in checked studies, under half of them reflect an unresolved V gene, and why the rest are absent is not known. This sample lists a few hundred thousand clones; roughly a tenth were detected once. The ten largest clones capture 0.55% to 0.75% of the sample. For these receptors, no antigen is known. Sequenced: central memory CD4+ T cells from blood. The receptors originated from a man between 25 and 39 years old with type 1 diabetes.

This clone turned up a few times. The chain uses TRBV21-1 and TRBJ1-4; TRBD1 reflects the table's D call only, with no check against the DNA. TRBV21-1 is tagged as a pseudogene. This CDR3 comprises 15 residues. The CDR3 sequence is CASSKEGDSNEKLFF. The CDR3 DNA reads as TGTGCCAGCAGCAAAGAAGGAGACAGTAATGAAAAACTGTTTTTT.

This sequence joins TRBV4-1 and TRBJ2-1, with D maybe TRBD1 (6 bases). This CDR3 is built from 13 residues. V shed 5 bases and J shed 3 bases, with 8 bases lying between them. CDR1 is MGHRA, CDR2 YSYEKL, per germline. The CDR3 nucleotides are TGCGCCAGCAGCACAGGGATCTACAATGAGCAGTTCTTC. Its translation: CASSTGIYNEQFF.

This clone was detected many times. This chain links TRBV7-2 with TRBJ1-2; D is uncertain. The germline V gene encodes CDR1 SGHTA and CDR2 FQGNSA. This CDR3 is 14 amino acids long. Trimming took off 3 bases at V and 1 base at J, with 9 bases between the two ends. Here the CDR3 reads CASSLTRNNYGYTF. The CDR3 bases are TGTGCCAGCAGCTTGACACGAAATAACTATGGCTACACCTTC.

The genes are TRBV7-9 and TRBJ2-3, with 7 nucleotides matching TRBD2. The CDR3 is 14 residues long. Trimming at V came to 4 bases and at J to 4 bases, leaving 5 bases not matched to a gene. Germline loops: CDR1 SEHNR, CDR2 FQNEAQ (reference sequence). CDR3 protein: CASSSPSGPDTQYF. In DNA, the CDR3 is TGTGCCAGCAGCTCCCCTAGCGGCCCAGATACGCAGTATTTT.

This chain links TRBV6-1 with TRBJ1-4; D is unclear. The CDR3 has 14 amino acids. The germline V gene has CDR1 MNHNS and CDR2 SASEGT. Trimming took 3 bases from V and 0 from J, leaving 5 bases between them. CDR3 nucleotide sequence: TGTGCCAGCAGTGACGGCGCAACTAATGAAAAACTGTTTTTT. Its protein product is CASSDGATNEKLFF.

This clone was seen a handful of times. This chain links TRBV27 with TRBJ2-3, with TRBD1 identical over 7 bases. The CDR3 runs to 13 residues. V was clipped by 6 bases and J by 7 bases; unmatched bases: 7. CDR1 is MNHEY, CDR2 SMNVEV, per germline (reference sequence). CDR3 in DNA: TGTGCCAGCAGGGCGACAGGGATTTATACGCAGTATTTT. It specifies CASRATGIYTQYF.

This clone was detected a few times. This could be a read error, since a much larger clone is one nucleotide away. The V call is TRBV9, the J call TRBJ2-6; 12 positions agree with TRBD1. CDR3 length equals 18 residues. Per the germline V gene, CDR1 is SGDLS and CDR2 is YYNGEE. V lost 3 bases and J lost 2; bases outside the gene matches: 6. The CDR3 sequence is CASSGEGTGGTGANVLTF. DNA of the CDR3: TGTGCCAGCAGCGGCGAGGGGACAGGGGGCACTGGGGCCAACGTCCTGACTTTC.

The J gene is TRBJ2-1, the V gene TRBV5-6; 12 bases are a match to TRBD2. Per germline, CDR1 SGHDT and CDR2 YYEEEE. CDR3 size: 17 residues. Trimming at V came to 4 bases and at J to 0 bases, leaving 5 bases not matched to a gene. This CDR3 is CASSLAGGTSSYNEQFF. The CDR3 coding sequence is TGTGCCAGCAGCCTAGCGGGAGGGACCAGCTCCTACAATGAGCAGTTCTTC.